This T cell receptor (beta chain) is drawn from a study of cytomegalovirus exposure and HLA in healthy donors. Study-level results: Productive status was seen about 87% or about 30% of the time for most TCR beta V segments in an earlier analysis.

The primer mix had 60 Vbeta and 13 Jbeta primers. The table came from immunoSEQ multiplex PCR; TCRdb's copy has only in-frame clones and leaves some out. The profile shows about 150,000 clones, 80% of them singletons. In the case of this clone: As yet, its antigen is unknown.

Trimming cost V 4 bases and J 1 base; bases outside gene matches: 5. Germline V gene data show CDR1 as LNHNV and CDR2 as YYDKDF (reference sequence). This CDR3 has 15 residues. Specimen: PBMCs. The clonotype comes from a male donor in good health and CMV-seropositive. This chain connects TRBV15 to TRBJ2-7, with 9 bases aligning to TRBD1. The chain's CDR3 is CATSKDRGSSYEQYF. CDR3 bases: TGTGCCACCAGCAAAGACAGGGGGTCTTCCTACGAGCAGTACTTC. Drawing the rest from reference TRBV15 and TRBJ2-7, the complete variable domain is DAMVIQNPRYQVTQFGKPVTLSCSQTLNHNVMYWYQQKSSQAPKLLFHYYDKDFNNEADTPDNFQSRRPNTSFCFLDIRSPGLGDTAMYLCATSKDRGSSYEQYFGPGTRLTVT.